This TCR beta chain originates from a study of cytomegalovirus exposure and HLA in healthy donors. PCR used 60 Vbeta primers and 13 Jbeta primers. Sequenced by immunoSEQ multiplex PCR; TCRdb stores in-frame clones only, minus some. This table holds 150,000 or so clones. Study findings and constraints: In terms of immune exposure information, only CMV serostatus was available.

In regard to this clone: The antigen is not known.

The origin of this receptor is a woman in her 50s in good health and CMV-seronegative. Sample: PBMCs.

CDR3 nucleotides: TGTGCCAGCAGTTACGGCGAAAAACTGTTTTTT. Amino acid sequence: CASSYGEKLFF. V gene TRBV6-5 combines with J gene TRBJ1-4; no clear D. V lost 2 bases and J 8 bases, leaving 3 bases between the germline ends. The CDR3 has 11 amino acids. In germline, CDR1 is MNHEY, CDR2 SVGAGI.